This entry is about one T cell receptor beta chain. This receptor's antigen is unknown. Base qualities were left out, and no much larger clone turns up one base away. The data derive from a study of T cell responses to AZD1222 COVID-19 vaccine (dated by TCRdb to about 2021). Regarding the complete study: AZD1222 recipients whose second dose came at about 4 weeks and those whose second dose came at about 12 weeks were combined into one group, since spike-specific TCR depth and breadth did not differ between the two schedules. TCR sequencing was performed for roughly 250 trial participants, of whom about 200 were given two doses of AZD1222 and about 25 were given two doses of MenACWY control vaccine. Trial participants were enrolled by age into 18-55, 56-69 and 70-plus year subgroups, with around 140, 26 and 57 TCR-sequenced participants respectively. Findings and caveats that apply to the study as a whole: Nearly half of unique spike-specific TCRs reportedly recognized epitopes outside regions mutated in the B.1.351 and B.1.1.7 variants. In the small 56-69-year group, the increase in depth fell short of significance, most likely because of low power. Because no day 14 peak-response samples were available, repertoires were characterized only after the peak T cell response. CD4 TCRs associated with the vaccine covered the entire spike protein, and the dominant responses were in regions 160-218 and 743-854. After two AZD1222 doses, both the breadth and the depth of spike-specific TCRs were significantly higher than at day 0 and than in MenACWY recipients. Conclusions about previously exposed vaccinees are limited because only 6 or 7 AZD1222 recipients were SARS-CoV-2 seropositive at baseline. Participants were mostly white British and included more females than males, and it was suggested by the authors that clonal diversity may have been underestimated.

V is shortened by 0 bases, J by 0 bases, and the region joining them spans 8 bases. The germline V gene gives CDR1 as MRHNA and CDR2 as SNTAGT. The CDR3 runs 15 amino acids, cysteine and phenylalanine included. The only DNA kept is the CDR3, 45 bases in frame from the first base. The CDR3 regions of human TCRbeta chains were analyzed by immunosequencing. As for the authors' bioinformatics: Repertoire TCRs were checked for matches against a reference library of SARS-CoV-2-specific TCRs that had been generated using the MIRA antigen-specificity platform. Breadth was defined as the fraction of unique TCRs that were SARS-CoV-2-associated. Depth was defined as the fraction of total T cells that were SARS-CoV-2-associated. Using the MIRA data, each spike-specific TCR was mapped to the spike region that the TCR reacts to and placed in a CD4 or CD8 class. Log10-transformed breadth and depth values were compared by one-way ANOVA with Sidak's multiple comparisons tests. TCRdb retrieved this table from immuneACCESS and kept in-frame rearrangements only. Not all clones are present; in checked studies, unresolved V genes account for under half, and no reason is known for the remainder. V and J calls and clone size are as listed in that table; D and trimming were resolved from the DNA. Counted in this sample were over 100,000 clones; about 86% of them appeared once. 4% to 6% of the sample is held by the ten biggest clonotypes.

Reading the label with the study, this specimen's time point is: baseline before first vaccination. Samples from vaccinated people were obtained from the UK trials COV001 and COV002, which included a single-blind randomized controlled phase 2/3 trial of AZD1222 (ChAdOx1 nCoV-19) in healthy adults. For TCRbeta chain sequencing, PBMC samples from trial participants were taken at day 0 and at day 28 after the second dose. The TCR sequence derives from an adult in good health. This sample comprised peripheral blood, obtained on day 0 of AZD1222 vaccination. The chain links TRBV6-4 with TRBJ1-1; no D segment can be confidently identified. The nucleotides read TGTGCCAGCAGTGACTCTCCAGGCATGAACACTGAAGCTTTCTTT. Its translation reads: CASSDSPGMNTEAFF.